This T cell receptor (beta chain) was identified during a study of cytomegalovirus exposure and HLA in healthy donors. Study information: The platform used for the 120 validation repertoires matched that of the approximately 640 first-cohort repertoires, a later analysis reported. General study findings and limits: The classifier reportedly diagnosed cytomegalovirus status with high specificity and sensitivity.

Profiled with immunoSEQ multiplex PCR; TCRdb holds only in-frame clones, not every one. The sample lists about 280,000 clones, more than 75% occurring once. The CDR3 spans 15 residues. The germline V gene has CDR1 MNHNS and CDR2 SASEGT. The V and J ends lost 6 bases and 8 bases, in that order; junction bases with no gene match: 9. With respect to this clone: Its antigen is as yet unknown.

The sequence came from a woman under 30 in good health and CMV-seronegative. Sample: PBMCs. The chain employs TRBV6-1 and TRBJ2-1, with 11 nucleotides matching TRBD1. In nucleotides, the CDR3 is TGTGCCAGCAGGGGGGACAGGGGGTTTTTCGATGAGCAGTTCTTC. It encodes CASRGDRGFFDEQFF.